Following are 21 T cell receptor beta chains from one sample sequenced in a study of Graves' ophthalmopathy and Graves' hyperthyroidism. Beta-chain TCR CDR3 regions were amplified from RNA transcripts. RT-PCR with HTBI primers came first, then second-round multiplex PCR. TCRdb itself ran the multiplex PCR reads through MiXCR, one entry per CDR3 protein. The repertoire consists of over a million distinct CDR3 sequences, with about two fifths occurring once and the leading ten covering more than 9.5%. The specimen sequenced was peripheral blood or thyroid tissue (not recorded which). Receptors were obtained from an adult man with Graves' hyperthyroidism.

This clonotype was seen ten or more times. This sequence joins TRBV7-9 and TRBJ1-4; TRBD1 matches 10 bases. Germline CDR1 reads SEHNR; CDR2 reads FQNEAQ (reference sequence). The CDR3 extends over 15 amino acids. V was clipped by 5 bases and J by 5 bases; unmatched bases: 5. The CDR3 DNA sequence: TGTGCCAGCAGCGTTCCGGGACAGGGGAATGAAAAACTGTTTTTT. It translates to CASSVPGQGNEKLFF.

The chain combines TRBV3-1 with TRBJ2-7; 9 positions match TRBD1. V dropped 0 bases and J dropped 7; count of bases not matched to a gene: 10. Germline V gene sequence: CDR1 LGHDT, CDR2 YNNKEL (reference sequence). The CDR3 is made up of 16 amino acids. The CDR3 DNA follows: TGTGCCAGCAGCCAAGATTTGGGACAGGGTACGAGGGAGCAGTACTTC. It codes for CASSQDLGQGTREQYF.

This clonotype was found many times. The V call is TRBV7-8, the J call TRBJ2-5; 15 nucleotides align to TRBD2. Germline V gene sequence: CDR1 SGHVS, CDR2 FQNEAQ. Trimming at V came to 4 bases and at J to 5 bases, leaving 8 bases not matched to a gene. CDR3 size: 17 residues. The CDR3 reads CASSSGLAGGRGETQYF. Written as DNA, the CDR3 is TGTGCCAGCAGCTCGGGACTAGCGGGAGGTCGAGGGGAGACCCAGTACTTC.

This clonotype was counted many times. The chain employs TRBV25-1 and TRBJ1-1; D not resolved. V was trimmed by 2 bases and J by 0 bases, leaving 13 bases between them. Germline values: CDR1 MGHDK, CDR2 SYGVNS. The CDR3 has 16 residues. CDR3 in amino acids: CASSEEGGHMNTEAFF. The DNA for the CDR3 is TGTGCCAGCAGTGAAGAGGGAGGGCACATGAACACTGAAGCTTTCTTT.

Note on this clonotype: Possible read error: a much larger clone is one base away. The chain carries TRBV30 and TRBJ1-1; D gene unclear. Trimming stripped 2 bases from V and 6 bases from J, with 7 bases between. CDR3 length: 11 amino acids. The germline gives CDR1 GTSNPN, CDR2 SVGIG (reference sequence). In nucleotides, the CDR3 is TGTGCCTGGAGTCTTTCGGCTGAAGCTTTCTTT. It translates to CAWSLSAEAFF.

Only a few counts were recorded for this clonotype. The chain combines TRBV20-1 with TRBJ2-7; D remains ambiguous. Per the germline V gene, CDR1 is DFQATT and CDR2 is SNEGSKA (reference sequence). This CDR3 is 14 amino acids long. V was pared by 0 bases and J by 0 bases, with 9 bases between. CDR3 region: CSARDRRSSYEQYF. In DNA form, the CDR3 reads TGCAGTGCTAGAGATCGGCGGAGCTCCTACGAGCAGTACTTC.

This clonotype was recorded once. The V call is TRBV7-2, the J call TRBJ2-7; TRBD2 agrees at 8 bases. Trimming cost V 2 bases and J 4 bases; bases outside gene matches: 13. Germline CDR1 SGHTA, CDR2 FQGNSA. This CDR3 contains 17 residues. CDR3 DNA sequence: TGTGCCAGCAGCTTAACGGGCATTAGCGGGATAGGTTACGAGCAGTACTTC. Translation gives CASSLTGISGIGYEQYF.

This clonotype has a single count. This may be a read error, as it is one base from a much larger clone. The chain couples TRBV7-2 to TRBJ1-1; 8 bases are a match to TRBD1. This CDR3 has 15 residues. In germline, CDR1 is SGHTA, CDR2 FQGNSA. The CDR3, as DNA: TGTGCCAGCAGCTTAGCGGGACAGGCGGGCACTGGAGCTTTCTTT. It specifies CASSLAGQAGTGAFF.

This clonotype was seen repeatedly, ten times or more. The chain uses TRBV5-6 and TRBJ2-5, with D unclear. Germline V gene lookup returns CDR1 SGHDT and CDR2 YYEEEE. The CDR3 is made up of 16 amino acids. The ends were cut back, 0 bases at V and 0 bases at J, with 12 bases in the middle. For the CDR3, the DNA is TGTGCCAGCAGCTTGGGAGTTACGGCATACCAAGAGACCCAGTACTTC. Translating it yields CASSLGVTAYQETQYF.

The chain links TRBV24-1 to TRBJ1-5; D remains ambiguous. V lost 5 bases and J lost 0, with 10 bases in between. CDR3 length: 15 amino acids. Germline lookup yields CDR1 KGHDR and CDR2 SFDVKD. As DNA, the CDR3 is TGTGCCACCAGTGCAGAAGACATTAGCAATCAGCCCCAGCATTTT. Translating gives CATSAEDISNQPQHF.

This clonotype appeared a few times. It may be a read error: a sequence one base away is much more abundant. The final CDR3 position lacks the conserved phenylalanine or tryptophan, pointing to a likely read error. The rearrangement uses TRBV7-6 and TRBJ1-1, with a tentative D call TRBD1 (5 bases). V lost 1 base to trimming and J lost 10 bases, with 22 bases between them. Looked up from germline, CDR1 is SGHVS and CDR2 is FNYEAQ. The CDR3 extends over 16 amino acids. CDR3 region: CASSLEGEGRTLRAFL. As DNA, the CDR3 is TGTGCCAGCAGCTTAGAAGGCGAGGGGAGAACACTGAGAGCTTTCCTT.

The chain is built from TRBV2 and TRBJ1-2, with D maybe TRBD1 (5 bases). Germline V gene sequence: CDR1 SNHLY, CDR2 FYNNEI. The V end was cut by 3 bases, the J end by 4 bases, with 15 bases between. The length of the CDR3 is 15 residues. The CDR3 DNA sequence: TGTGCCAGCAGTGACATGGGACGGCCGACCTATGGCTACACCTTC. Protein sequence: CASSDMGRPTYGYTF.

The V call is TRBV12-3 or TRBV12-4, the J call TRBJ1-2, with D perhaps matching TRBD1 (6 bases). This CDR3 region has 15 residues. V lost 2 bases and J 6 bases, leaving 16 bases between the germline ends. The CDR3 region has the DNA TGTGCCAGCAGTTTAACCCTCCGGGGGGGCAATGGCTACACCTTC. This gives the protein CASSLTLRGGNGYTF.

The V call is TRBV24-1, the J call TRBJ2-5, with 7 bases lining up with TRBD1. The CDR3 is 13 residues long. The J segment lost 5 bases and the V segment lost 6 bases, leaving 5 bases of the junction unmatched. Germline V CDR1 and CDR2: KGHDR, SFDVKD. CDR3 residues: CATSQGGDETQYF. The CDR3 bases are TGTGCCACCAGTCAAGGGGGCGATGAGACCCAGTACTTC.

The chain has TRBV27 and TRBJ2-5; TRBD2 matches at 11 bases. V shed 3 bases, J shed 5 bases, and the junction held 8 bases outside the gene matches. This CDR3 spans 16 amino acids. The germline CDR1 and CDR2 sequences are MNHEY and SMNVEV (reference sequence). CDR3 in DNA: TGTGCCAGCAGTTTGTGGGTAGCGGGAGGGCCCGAGACCCAGTACTTC. Its translation is CASSLWVAGGPETQYF.

At least ten counts were recorded for this clonotype. The CDR3 sequence: CASRDRGTETQYF. CDR3 DNA: TGTGCCAGCCGGGACAGGGGGACGGAGACCCAGTACTTC. The V gene is TRBV7-2, the J gene TRBJ2-5, with 11 bases matching TRBD1. Germline-derived CDR1 and CDR2 are SGHTA and FQGNSA. V was clipped by 8 bases and J by 5 bases; unmatched bases: 4. The CDR3 spans 13 residues.

V is TRBV6-5 and J is TRBJ2-5, with no clear D. CDR3 length: 15 amino acids. V lost 2 bases and J lost 3, with 13 bases in between. From germline, CDR1 is MNHEY and CDR2 SVGAGI. The CDR3 coding sequence is TGTGCCAGCAGTTACCTGGGGTCCTATGAAGAGACCCAGTACTTC. Protein sequence: CASSYLGSYEETQYF.

This chain links TRBV15 with TRBJ1-1; D not resolved. The CDR3 contains 15 residues. V was shortened by 4 bases and J by 2 bases, with 14 bases between the two germline ends. Germline V gives CDR1 LNHNV, CDR2 YYDKDF (reference sequence). The CDR3 region is CATSIERNGNTEAFF. The CDR3 DNA reads as TGTGCCACCAGCATAGAGAGAAACGGAAACACTGAAGCTTTCTTT.

CDR3 loop: CSVPLLENTEAFF. Written as DNA, the CDR3 is TGCAGCGTCCCTTTGTTGGAGAACACTGAAGCTTTCTTT. The rearrangement links TRBV29-1 to TRBJ1-1; D is undetermined. Germline CDR1 reads SQVTM; CDR2 reads ANQGSEA. CDR3 size: 13 residues. Trimming removed 6 bases from V and 1 base from J, with 12 bases in between.

The V gene is TRBV7-6, the J gene TRBJ1-5, with 7 nucleotides matching TRBD1. CDR3 length: 19 residues. The V and J ends lost 0 bases and 0 bases, in that order; junction bases with no gene match: 11. The germline V gene has CDR1 SGHVS and CDR2 FNYEAQ. The CDR3 region is CASSLADGRGVYSNQPQHF. Here the CDR3 DNA reads TGTGCCAGCAGCTTAGCGGATGGCAGGGGGGTGTATAGCAATCAGCCCCAGCATTTT.

The rearrangement links TRBV2 to TRBJ1-1; D unresolved. V lost 8 bases to trimming and J lost 6 bases, with 13 bases between them. The CDR3 is 12 residues long. Germline values: CDR1 SNHLY, CDR2 FYNNEI. CDR3 in DNA: TGTGCCAGCGGCGCTTGGGTTGCTGAAGCTTTCTTT. Its translation: CASGAWVAEAFF.